A single sample is the source of the 8 T cell receptor beta chains below, sequenced in a study of T cell responses to AZD1222 COVID-19 vaccine. Method: immunoSEQ multiplex PCR; TCRdb's copy keeps in-frame clones and lacks some. Here the sample spans 45,000 to 65,000 clones, about 91% being singletons. Material: peripheral blood, obtained 28 days after the second AZD1222 dose. These receptors all come from an adult who received the AZD1222 COVID-19 vaccine.

This clone was seen only once. The rearrangement links TRBV19 to TRBJ1-5, with 7 bases matching TRBD1. Germline CDR1 is LNHDA and CDR2 is SQIVND (reference sequence). After removal of 4 bases from V and 2 bases from J, the junction contained 2 bases not matched to a gene. This CDR3 is built from 14 residues. The CDR3 region has the DNA TGTGCCAGTAGTACAACAGGGGGCAATCAGCCCCAGCATTTT. Translating it yields CASSTTGGNQPQHF.

This clone turned up a few times. The CDR3 region is CASASGLTDTEAFF. The CDR3 coding sequence is TGTGCCAGCGCCTCGGGCCTGACTGACACTGAAGCTTTCTTT. The chain recombines TRBV2 with TRBJ1-1; the D is unclear. Germline values: CDR1 SNHLY, CDR2 FYNNEI. Deletions cut 8 bases from V and 3 bases from J, with 16 bases between. The CDR3 covers 14 residues.

The chain recombines TRBV15 with TRBJ1-5; a possible D gene is TRBD1 (5 bases). The CDR3 has 16 residues. CDR1 and CDR2 from the germline V gene are LNHNV and YYDKDF (reference sequence). Trimming took 0 bases from V and 6 from J, leaving 15 bases between them. CDR3 DNA sequence: TGTGCCACCAGCAGAGACCCCCCTAGGGGAGGTCAGCCCCAGCATTTT. Translation: CATSRDPPRGGQPQHF.

The chain combines TRBV2 with TRBJ1-2; possible D gene TRBD1, 6 bases. Germline V gene sequence: CDR1 SNHLY, CDR2 FYNNEI. V dropped 2 bases and J dropped 8 bases, with 12 bases sitting between them. The CDR3 runs to 13 residues. As DNA, the CDR3 is TGTGCCAGCAGTGAAACAGGGTGGGAGGGCTACACCTTC. It is translated as CASSETGWEGYTF.

The rearrangement links TRBV6-1 to TRBJ1-6; D perhaps matches TRBD1 (5 bases). The CDR3 is 16 residues long. Germline V gives CDR1 MNHNS, CDR2 SASEGT. Trimming shortened V by 3 bases and J by 2 bases, and 11 bases separated the two germline ends. The CDR3 reads CASSDGGGAYNSPLHF. CDR3 DNA: TGTGCCAGCAGTGATGGGGGGGGTGCCTATAATTCACCCCTCCACTTT.

The rearrangement joins TRBV2 to TRBJ2-7, with 7 bases that match TRBD1. CDR1 and CDR2 from the germline V gene are SNHLY and FYNNEI. The V gene end was trimmed by 5 bases and the J gene end by 1 base; junction bases not matched to a gene: 2. The CDR3 sequence is 13 residues long. In DNA, the CDR3 is TGTGCCAGCAGTAGACAGGGTTCCTACGAGCAGTACTTC. Encoded protein: CASSRQGSYEQYF. Using reference TRBV2 and TRBJ2-7 for the parts outside the CDR3, the full variable domain is EPEVTQTPSHQVTQMGQEVILRCVPISNHLYFYWYRQILGQKVEFLVSFYNNEISEKSEIFDDQFSVERPDGSNFTLKIRSTKLEDSAMYFCASSRQGSYEQYFGPGTRLTVT.

This clone was observed a few times. V and J are TRBV5-4 and TRBJ2-3, with D perhaps matching TRBD2 (5 bases). Germline CDR1 is SGHNT and CDR2 is YYREEE (reference sequence). V lost 5 bases and J lost 5, with 15 bases in between. The CDR3 length is 14 residues. The CDR3: CASRRAGGGDTQYF. CDR3 nucleotide sequence: TGTGCCAGCAGACGAGCCGGAGGTGGAGATACGCAGTATTTT.

The chain combines TRBV27 with TRBJ2-5, with D possibly being TRBD1 or TRBD2 (7 bases each). This CDR3 has 14 residues. Deletions cut 6 bases from V and 5 bases from J, with 16 bases between. Germline CDR1 and CDR2: MNHEY and SMNVEV (reference sequence). The CDR3 DNA follows: TGTGCCAGCAGCCCAGGGGGGGGATCGGAGACCCAGTACTTC. Translating it yields CASSPGGGSETQYF.